This TCR beta chain was sequenced in a study of regulatory T cells in long-lasting Graves disease. The time point was: newly diagnosed GD, antithyroid drugs for less than 3 months. Researchers made the TCR library from RNA that was extracted from PBMCs. The patients included were those that came from an endocrinology department in Xi'an, China. Per the germline V gene, CDR1 is LNHDA and CDR2 is SQIVND (reference sequence). The CDR3 loop spans 16 amino acids. Trimming cost V 4 bases and J 2 bases; bases outside gene matches: 6. In building TCR beta libraries, iRepertoire HTBI primers were used together with Arm-PCR of CDR3 regions. TCRdb independently ran MiXCR on the multiplex PCR reads; one entry per CDR3 protein. Of 550,000 to 650,000 distinct CDR3 sequences detected, more than 15% appear once; the ten largest clones hold about 11%. As regards this clonotype: As yet, its antigen is unknown.

Notes on the study in general: TCR diversity was lower in persistent than newly diagnosed Graves' disease. Favored usage of TRBV28, TRBJ1-2 and TRBJ2-5 was recorded in persistent disease.

In addition, the sample was reused for a study of T cells in Graves' hyperthyroidism and ophthalmopathy. That work contributes: Patients having uncontrolled infection, another autoimmune disease, pregnancy or lactation were not included.

This chain links TRBV19 with TRBJ2-3, with 10 bases identical to TRBD1. The sequencing here drew on peripheral blood mononuclear cells (PBMCs), taken at new diagnosis, from a patient treated with antithyroid drugs. This clonotype originated in a young man with Graves disease. The CDR3 region has the DNA TGTGCCAGTAGTAAGGGGACAGGGGCGAACACAGATACGCAGTATTTT. It is translated as CASSKGTGANTDTQYF.